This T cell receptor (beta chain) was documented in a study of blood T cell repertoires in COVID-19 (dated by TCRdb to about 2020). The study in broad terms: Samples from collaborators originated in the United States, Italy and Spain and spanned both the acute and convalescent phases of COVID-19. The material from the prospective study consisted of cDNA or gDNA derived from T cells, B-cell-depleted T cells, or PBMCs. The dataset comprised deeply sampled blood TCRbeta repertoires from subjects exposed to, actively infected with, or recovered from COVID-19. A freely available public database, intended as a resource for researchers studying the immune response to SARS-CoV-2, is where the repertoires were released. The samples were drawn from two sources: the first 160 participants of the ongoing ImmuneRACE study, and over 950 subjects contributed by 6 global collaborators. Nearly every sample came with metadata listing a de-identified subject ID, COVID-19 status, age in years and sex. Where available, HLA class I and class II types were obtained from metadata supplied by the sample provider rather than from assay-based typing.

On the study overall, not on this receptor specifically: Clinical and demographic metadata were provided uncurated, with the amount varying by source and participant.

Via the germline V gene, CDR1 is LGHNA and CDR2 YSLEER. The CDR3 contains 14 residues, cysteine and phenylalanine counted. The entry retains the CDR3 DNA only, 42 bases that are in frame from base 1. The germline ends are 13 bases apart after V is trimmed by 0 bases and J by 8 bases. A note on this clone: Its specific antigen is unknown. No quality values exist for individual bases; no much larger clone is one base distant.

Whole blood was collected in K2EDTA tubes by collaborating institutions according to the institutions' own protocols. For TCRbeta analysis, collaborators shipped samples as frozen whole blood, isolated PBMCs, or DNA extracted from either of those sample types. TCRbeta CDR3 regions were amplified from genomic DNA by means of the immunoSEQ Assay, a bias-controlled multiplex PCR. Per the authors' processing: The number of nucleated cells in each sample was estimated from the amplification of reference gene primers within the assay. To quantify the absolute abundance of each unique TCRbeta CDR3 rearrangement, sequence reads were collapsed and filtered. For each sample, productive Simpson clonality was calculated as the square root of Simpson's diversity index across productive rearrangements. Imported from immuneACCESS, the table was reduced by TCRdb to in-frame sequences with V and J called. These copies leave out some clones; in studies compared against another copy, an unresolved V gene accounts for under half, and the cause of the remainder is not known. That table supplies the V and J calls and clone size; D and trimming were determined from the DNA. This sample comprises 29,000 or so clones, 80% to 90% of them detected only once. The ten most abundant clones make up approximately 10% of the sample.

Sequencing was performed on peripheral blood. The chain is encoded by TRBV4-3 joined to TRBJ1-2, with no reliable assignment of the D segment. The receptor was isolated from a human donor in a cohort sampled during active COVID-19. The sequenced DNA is TGCGCCAGCAGCCAAGATTGGGGAGAAAGGGGCTACACCTTC. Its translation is CASSQDWGERGYTF.